Sequencing of this T cell receptor beta chain was carried out in a study of T cell responses to AZD1222 COVID-19 vaccine. On the study more broadly: Some second doses came at about 4 weeks and others at about 12 weeks; these were pooled. Study findings and constraints: Donors were largely white British and mainly female; clonal diversity was possibly underestimated.

Notes on this clone: Its antigen is unidentified.

Generated by immunoSEQ multiplex PCR, the TCRdb table keeps only in-frame clones and is missing some. The sample holds 150,000 to 200,000 clones, around nine tenths seen once. This specimen consisted of peripheral blood, obtained on day 0 of AZD1222 vaccination. This sequence was found in an adult in good health.

The CDR3 DNA reads TGTGCCAGCAGTACCCTCAATTCACCCCTCCACTTT. Protein: CASSTLNSPLHF. The rearrangement uses TRBV12-3 or TRBV12-4 and TRBJ1-6; D not resolved. The CDR3 sequence is 12 residues long. V dropped 5 bases and J dropped 7 bases, with 6 bases sitting between them.